This record looks at one TCR beta chain sequence and its context. PCR was run on genomic DNA. A primer set of 30 forward and 13 reverse primers amplified the CDR3. Each CDR3 protein is one row after TCRdb ran MiXCR on the multiplex PCR reads. The sample includes 280,000 or so distinct CDR3 sequences, 45% to 60% of them seen just once. These data belong to a study of type 1 and type 2 diabetes patients. The clonotype was recovered from a young man with type 2 diabetes. Sequenced material: peripheral blood mononuclear cells (PBMCs).

The CDR3 coding sequence is TGTGCCAGTAGCCCAAGCAACCTCAATCCTCTGGAAGCCGGGGAGCTGTTTTTT. Its translation is CASSPSNLNPLEAGELFF. The rearrangement uses TRBV30 and TRBJ2-2; D unclear. This CDR3 region has 18 residues. Germline values: CDR1 GTSNPN, CDR2 SVGIG (reference sequence). The V gene lost 8 bases and the J gene lost 6 bases, with 31 bases spanning the gap.